A selection of T cell receptor beta chains follows, all from one sample in a study of cytomegalovirus exposure and HLA in healthy donors. The protocol was immunoSEQ multiplex PCR, while the TCRdb copy is restricted to in-frame clones and leaves out a portion. Here the sample spans some 130,000 clones, 73% being singletons. Sequenced: PBMCs. The receptors here all came from a woman aged 40 to 55 in good health and CMV-seronegative. The CDR3 runs from the conserved cysteine through the conserved F or W. A D gene is named only where the DNA matches it firmly. Expanded clones get a size class; other rows say once, few or many, or leave the size out.

j_call cdr3_length v_call d_call clone_size cdr3_aa cdr3_nt
TRBJ2-1 13 TRBV5-4 TRBD1 - CASSVDRENEQFF TGTGCCAGCAGCGTTGACAGGGAGAATGAGCAGTTCTTC
TRBJ1-6 14 TRBV4-1 TRBD1 - CASSQAGGGSPLHF TGCGCCAGCAGCCAAGCAGGGGGCGGTTCACCCCTCCACTTT
TRBJ2-5 11 TRBV5-6 - - CASSSGETQYF TGTGCCAGCAGCTCGGGAGAGACCCAGTACTTC
TRBJ1-4 13 TRBV6-1 TRBD1 - CASSGQGYEKLFF TGTGCCAGCAGTGGACAGGGCTATGAAAAACTGTTTTTT
TRBJ1-2 14 TRBV29-1 - - CSVEAQQADYGYTF TGCAGCGTTGAGGCGCAACAGGCAGACTATGGCTACACCTTC
TRBJ2-2 19 TRBV14 TRBD2 - CASSQDPRLAGGYTGELFF TGTGCCAGCAGCCAAGATCCGCGGCTAGCGGGGGGCTACACCGGGGAGCTGTTTTTT
TRBJ1-2 15 TRBV6-1 TRBD1 once CASRTGQGASYGYTF TGTGCCAGCAGGACCGGACAGGGGGCCTCATATGGCTACACCTTC
TRBJ1-1 14 TRBV4-3 TRBD1 - CASSQDSQGCEAFF TGCGCCAGCAGCCAAGATTCACAGGGGTGTGAAGCTTTCTTT
TRBJ2-5 16 TRBV7-3 TRBD2 - CASSYGTSGGEETQYF TGTGCCAGCAGCTACGGAACTAGCGGGGGGGAGGAGACCCAGTACTTC
TRBJ2-7 13 TRBV19 TRBD1 - CASSTGQIYEQYF TGTGCCAGTTCGACGGGACAGATTTACGAGCAGTACTTC
TRBJ2-7 18 TRBV25-1 TRBD2 - CASSEYSGLAGGNYEQYF TGTGCCAGCAGTGAATATAGCGGACTAGCGGGGGGAAACTACGAGCAGTACTTC
TRBJ1-5 14 TRBV4-1 - - CASSQGGGSQPQHF TGCGCCAGCAGCCAAGGTGGGGGGTCCCAGCCCCAGCATTTT